The clone carrying this TCR beta chain appeared once. This sample is part of a study of cytomegalovirus exposure and HLA in healthy donors. This CDR3 is built from 15 residues. Germline CDR1 and CDR2: LNHDA and SQIVND (reference sequence). With 6 bases removed from V and 0 bases from J, the gap between germline ends came to 13 bases. PCR amplification relied on 60 Vbeta primers (plus 13 Jbeta primers). TCRdb's table, derived via immunoSEQ multiplex PCR, lists solely in-frame clones and lacks some. The sample shows some 140,000 clones, roughly 80% of them seen only once. The source material was PBMCs. The TCR originated in a woman between 55 and 75 years old in good health and CMV-seronegative. The V gene is TRBV19, the J gene TRBJ2-3, with D perhaps TRBD2 (5 bases). CDR3 loop: CASSRGALSTDTQYF. CDR3 bases: TGTGCCAGTAGCCGGGGAGCACTAAGCACAGATACGCAGTATTTT.